A selection of T cell receptor beta chains follows, all from one sample in a study of CD8 T cells in Susac syndrome. MiXCR was run by TCRdb on the immunoSEQ multiplex PCR reads, yielding one entry per CDR3 protein. Here the sample spans approximately 87,000 distinct CDR3 sequences, about 96% being singletons. The specimen was CD8+ T cells from PBMCs. Receptors were obtained from a human donor with Susac syndrome. CDR3s include the opening cysteine and the closing phenylalanine or tryptophan. A D gene is named only where the DNA matches it firmly. Size values are once, few and many counts, or a class for expanded clones, and some rows have none.

TRBV15	-	-	13	TRBJ2-3	TGTGCCACCAGCAGTTACCGATCAGCTACGCAGTATTTT	CATSSYRSATQYF
TRBV13	-	TRBD2	13	TRBJ2-1	TGTGCCAGCAGCTTGGGGGAGGGCAATGAGCAGTTCTTC	CASSLGEGNEQFF
TRBV30	-	-	14	TRBJ1-1	TGTGCCTGGACCGGTGGGGGCATGAACACTGAAGCTTTCTTT	CAWTGGGMNTEAFF
TRBV28	-	-	15	TRBJ2-2	TGTGCCAGCAGTTTCTTTGGACCGGACACCGGGGAGCTGTTTTTT	CASSFFGPDTGELFF
TRBV12-3/TRBV12-4	-	TRBD1	13	TRBJ1-2	TGTGCCAGCAGTTCTGGGACAGCCTATGGCTACACCTTC	CASSSGTAYGYTF
TRBV29-1	-	TRBD1	15	TRBJ2-7	TGCAGCGTTGAAGTTCCGGACAGGGGCTCCTACGAGCAGTACTTC	CSVEVPDRGSYEQYF
TRBV5-1	-	-	14	TRBJ2-5	TGCGCCAGCAGCTCCGCCCAGTACCAAGAGACCCAGTACTTC	CASSSAQYQETQYF
TRBV20-1	-	-	13	TRBJ2-7	TGCAGTGCTAGAAGGGACACCCCGTACGAGCAGTACTTC	CSARRDTPYEQYF
TRBV5-1	-	TRBD2	15	TRBJ2-1	TGCGCCAGCAGCTTGTTCCAGCGGGATGACAATGAGCAGTTCTTC	CASSLFQRDDNEQFF
TRBV6-5	-	-	14	TRBJ2-1	TGTGCCATCTCGAGGGGGAACTCCTACAATGAGCAGTTCTTC	CAISRGNSYNEQFF
TRBV20-1	-	-	13	TRBJ1-1	TGCAGCGGTTGGACCAAGCAGAACACTGAAGCTTTCTTT	CSGWTKQNTEAFF
TRBV19	-	TRBD1	15	TRBJ1-5	TGTGCCAGTAGCACGAGGGACAGCCAAAATCAGCCCCAGCATTTT	CASSTRDSQNQPQHF
TRBV29-1	once	TRBD1	15	TRBJ2-7	TGCAGCGTTGAAGGAAGGGGGCAGGGGGCCTACGAGCAGTACTTC	CSVEGRGQGAYEQYF
TRBV4-3	-	-	13	TRBJ2-2	TGCGCCAGCAGCCAGAGGATGACCGGGGAGCTGTTTTTT	CASSQRMTGELFF
TRBV11-2	-	-	14	TRBJ2-2	TGTGCCAGCAGTCGCGGGACAGCCGCCGGGGAGCTGTTTTTT	CASSRGTAAGELFF
TRBV19	-	-	13	TRBJ2-3	TGTGCCAGTAGTTCCGGACTCACAGATACGCAGTATTTT	CASSSGLTDTQYF
TRBV12-3/TRBV12-4	-	-	15	TRBJ1-2	TGTGCCAGCAGCCCCTCAGAGGGGGAGTCCTATGGCTACACCTTC	CASSPSEGESYGYTF
TRBV9	-	TRBD2	16	TRBJ2-3	TGTGCCAGCAGCGCGAGCGGGGCTAAAGGCACAGATACGCAGTATTTT	CASSASGAKGTDTQYF
TRBV7-9	-	TRBD1	12	TRBJ1-1	TGTGCCAGCAGCTTAGGGGACAGGGGGGAATTCTTT	CASSLGDRGEFF
TRBV9	once	-	14	TRBJ2-1	TGTGCCAGCAGCCCGCCTCCCGGTGACAATGAGCAGTTCTTC	CASSPPPGDNEQFF
TRBV5-4	-	-	15	TRBJ2-1	TGTGCCAGCACCTTCAGGGGAGTTCTGGGCAATGAGCAGTTCTTC	CASTFRGVLGNEQFF
TRBV7-9	once	-	15	TRBJ1-1	TGTGCCAGCAGCCCATCCGGGACACAGAACACTGAAGCTTTCTTT	CASSPSGTQNTEAFF
TRBV11-2	-	-	14	TRBJ2-7	TGTGCCAGCAGCTCCCGGGACTGGCTATACGAGCAGTACTTC	CASSSRDWLYEQYF
TRBV27	-	TRBD1	16	TRBJ2-1	TGTGCCAGCAGTCCTACAGGGGGCCTCTCCTACAATGAGCAGTTCTTC	CASSPTGGLSYNEQFF
TRBV7-9	-	TRBD2	17	TRBJ2-3	TGTGCCAGCAGCCACATTCTAGCGGGTGCTAGCACAGATACGCAGTATTTT	CASSHILAGASTDTQYF
TRBV19	-	-	14	TRBJ2-6	TGTGCCAGTAGGGGGTATCGTGGGGCCAACGTCCTGACTTTC	CASRGYRGANVLTF
TRBV4-3	once	-	14	TRBJ2-5	TGCGCCAGCAGCCAAGAGGACAGCCAAGAGACCCAGTACTTC	CASSQEDSQETQYF
TRBV12-3/TRBV12-4	-	-	16	TRBJ2-2	TGTGCCAGCGAAACTAGCAACAGACCGAACACCGGGGAGCTGTTTTTT	CASETSNRPNTGELFF